Shown below are 23 T cell receptor beta chains from a single sample sequenced in a study of vaccination effects on CD4 cells after COVID-19. It was after 10 days of culture that CD4+ T cells were isolated. Produced via immunoSEQ multiplex PCR; TCRdb's table is partial and in-frame only. The data hold more than 45,000 clones, with 60% to 85% observed a single time. Antigens of these TCRs are unknown. The sample consisted of CD4+ T cells from PBMCs cultured without peptide, taken before COVID-19 vaccination. These receptors were obtained from a human donor who had a prior SARS-CoV-2 infection.

The chain uses TRBV6-4 and TRBJ2-1; 11 bases agree with TRBD2. Germline V gene data show CDR1 as MRHNA and CDR2 as SNTAGT. J gave up 9 bases and V 6 bases, and 7 bases lay outside the gene matches. CDR3 length equals 14 residues. DNA for the CDR3: TGTGCCAGCAGGAAACTAGCGGGAGTGAGTGAGCAGTTCTTC. Protein sequence: CASRKLAGVSEQFF.

On this clone itself: In the same sample, other DNA sequences code for this CDR3. V is TRBV2 and J is TRBJ2-7; D remains ambiguous. The CDR3 has 11 residues. The germline V gene encodes CDR1 SNHLY and CDR2 FYNNEI. V lost 3 bases and J lost 1, with 1 base in between. CDR3 nucleotide sequence: TGTGCCAGCAGTGATTCCTACGAGCAGTACTTC. Protein: CASSDSYEQYF.

The V and J genes are TRBV7-9 and TRBJ1-3; D is uncertain. The V gene's germline CDR1 is SEHNR and CDR2 FQNEAQ (reference sequence). The CDR3 covers 15 residues. With 3 bases removed from V and 0 bases from J, the gap between germline ends came to 9 bases. The CDR3 is CASSFRVPSGNTIYF. The CDR3 DNA is TGTGCCAGCAGCTTTAGAGTTCCCTCTGGAAACACCATATATTTT.

The V and J genes are TRBV14 and TRBJ1-6; D gene uncertain. Germline loops: CDR1 SGHDN, CDR2 FVKESK. The CDR3 runs 18 residues. Trimming stripped 0 bases from V and 0 bases from J, with 12 bases between. DNA for the CDR3: TGTGCCAGCAGCCAAGATGCCGTAATTCGCTCCTATAATTCACCCCTCCACTTT. Amino acids: CASSQDAVIRSYNSPLHF.

The chain is built from TRBV3-1 (or the pseudogene TRBV3-2) and TRBJ1-4, with 7 bases aligning to TRBD1. The V gene end was trimmed by 4 bases and the J gene end by 11 bases; junction bases not matched to a gene: 7. CDR1 is LGHDT, CDR2 YNNKEL, per germline (reference sequence). This CDR3 has 13 amino acids. The CDR3 loop reads CASSPSQGGKLFF. For the CDR3, the DNA is TGTGCCAGCAGCCCCTCGCAGGGGGGGAAACTGTTTTTT.

The chain employs TRBV5-1 and TRBJ2-1, with TRBD2 matching over 11 bases. The CDR3 extends over 15 amino acids. The junction had 5 bases not matched to a gene; V was cut back by 2 bases and J by 7 bases. From germline, CDR1 is SGHRS and CDR2 YFSETQ. CDR3 in amino acids: CASSFGLAGENEQFF. The CDR3 region has the DNA TGCGCCAGCAGCTTTGGACTAGCGGGCGAAAATGAGCAGTTCTTC.

The chain is built from TRBV7-9 and TRBJ2-1; D ambiguous. Per the germline V gene, CDR1 is SEHNR and CDR2 is FQNEAQ (reference sequence). The V gene lost 1 base and the J gene lost 8 bases, with 12 bases spanning the gap. CDR3 length: 14 amino acids. The CDR3 sequence: CASSLVGLQYEQFF. The CDR3 DNA reads as TGTGCCAGCAGCTTAGTAGGCCTCCAATATGAGCAGTTCTTC.

The chain employs TRBV19 and TRBJ2-7; 9 nucleotides line up with TRBD2. V was clipped by 1 base and J by 2 bases; unmatched bases: 3. The germline V gene encodes CDR1 LNHDA and CDR2 SQIVND (reference sequence). This CDR3 is 15 amino acids long. CDR3 sequence reads: CASSIVAGGPYEQYF. The DNA for the CDR3 is TGTGCCAGTAGTATAGTGGCGGGGGGGCCCTACGAGCAGTACTTC.

The J gene is TRBJ1-4, the V gene TRBV2, with 9 bases lining up with TRBD1. Per the germline V gene, CDR1 is SNHLY and CDR2 is FYNNEI. With 4 bases clipped from V and 11 bases from J, the junction kept 5 bases outside the gene matches. This CDR3 has 13 amino acids. The CDR3 region is CASSGRDRVKLFF. The CDR3, as DNA: TGTGCCAGCAGTGGAAGGGACAGGGTTAAACTGTTTTTT.

The chain couples TRBV7-2 to TRBJ1-4, with D unclear. V dropped 6 bases and J dropped 8 bases, with 13 bases sitting between them. CDR1 is SGHTA, CDR2 FQGNSA, per germline. The CDR3 contains 13 residues. The CDR3 loop is CASSRSAGEKLFF. DNA of the CDR3: TGTGCCAGCAGTCGATCGGCGGGGGAAAAACTGTTTTTT.

J is TRBJ2-3 and V is TRBV5-1; 9 positions agree with TRBD2. V shed 2 bases and J 6 bases; nucleotides not matched to a gene: 10. CDR1 SGHRS and CDR2 YFSETQ come from the germline V gene. CDR3 length equals 16 residues. The DNA for the CDR3 is TGCGCCAGCAGCTTTTTTAGCGGGAGTTTCGGTGATACGCAGTATTTT. The encoded protein is CASSFFSGSFGDTQYF. Based on the CDR3 plus reference TRBV5-1 and TRBJ2-3, the full variable domain is KAGVTQTPRYLIKTRGQQVTLSCSPISGHRSVSWYQQTPGQGLQFLFEYFSETQRNKGNFPGRFSGRQFSNSRSEMNVSTLELGDSALYLCASSFFSGSFGDTQYFGPGTRLTVL.

This chain connects TRBV10-3 to TRBJ2-5, with 7 bases lining up with TRBD1. The V gene's germline CDR1 is ENHRY and CDR2 SYGVKD. Trimming took 0 bases from V and 4 from J; bases not matched to a gene: 8. The CDR3 loop spans 16 amino acids. The CDR3 bases are TGTGCCATCAGTGAGTCCCAGACAGGGTCTACAGAGACCCAGTACTTC. Encoded protein: CAISESQTGSTETQYF.

The genes are TRBV3-1 (or the pseudogene TRBV3-2) and TRBJ1-1, with 7 bases aligning to TRBD1. CDR3 length: 15 residues. With 5 bases clipped from V and 1 base from J, the junction kept 7 bases outside the gene matches. Germline lookup yields CDR1 LGHDT and CDR2 YNNKEL (reference sequence). CDR3 sequence (DNA): TGTGCCAGCAGCTCCTTCCGGACAGGGAACACTGAAGCTTTCTTT. As protein: CASSSFRTGNTEAFF.

The V gene is TRBV6-5, the J gene TRBJ2-3; possibly TRBD1 or TRBD2 for D (6 bases each). The CDR3 totals 14 residues. The V end was cut by 11 bases, the J end by 1 base, with 16 bases between. Looked up from germline, CDR1 is MNHEY and CDR2 is SVGAGI. The chain's CDR3 is CALGGRRGTDTQYF. CDR3 nucleotides: TGTGCCCTTGGGGGGCGACGGGGCACAGATACGCAGTATTTT.

V usage is TRBV14 and J usage is TRBJ1-1, with TRBD1 identical over 7 bases. Germline V gene sequence: CDR1 SGHDN, CDR2 FVKESK. The V segment lost 1 base and the J segment 11 bases; nucleotides outside the gene matches: 10. The length of the CDR3 is 14 residues. DNA of the CDR3: TGTGCCAGCAGCCAAGGACGTTACAGGGGCTGGGCTTTCTTT. Protein product: CASSQGRYRGWAFF.

The chain recombines TRBV7-9 with TRBJ2-7; 8 nucleotides align to TRBD2. CDR3 length equals 16 residues. The germline gives CDR1 SEHNR, CDR2 FQNEAQ (reference sequence). V trimming: 0 bases; J trimming: 3 bases; junction bases outside the gene matches: 7. This CDR3 is CASSLAGGSGNYEQYF. CDR3 DNA: TGTGCCAGCAGCTTAGCGGGAGGTAGCGGGAACTACGAGCAGTACTTC.

The chain uses TRBV2 and TRBJ1-4, with 7 bases lining up with TRBD1. The J segment lost 8 bases and the V segment lost 6 bases, leaving 6 bases of the junction unmatched. The CDR3 is 13 residues long. CDR1 SNHLY and CDR2 FYNNEI come from the germline V gene. The CDR3 reads CASSLLGQEKLFF. The CDR3 nucleotides read TGTGCCAGCAGCCTACTGGGACAGGAAAAACTGTTTTTT.

The CDR3 DNA sequence: TGTGCCAGCAGCCGAGGGCGCACAACTAATGAAAAACTGTTTTTT. Encoded protein: CASSRGRTTNEKLFF. This chain connects TRBV11-1 to TRBJ1-4, with D unclear. The length of the CDR3 is 15 residues. Between the trimmed V and J ends, which lost 5 bases and 0 bases, there was a span of 10 bases. The V gene's germline CDR1 is SGHAT and CDR2 FQDESV (reference sequence).

The chain couples TRBV18 to TRBJ2-3; tentatively, D is TRBD1 or TRBD2 (5 bases each). This CDR3 region has 16 residues. Germline loops: CDR1 KGHSH, CDR2 LQKENI. V gave up 1 base and J gave up 2 bases, with 13 bases separating them. In DNA form, the CDR3 reads TGTGCCAGCTCACCACGGGACCGAACCCTCACAGATACGCAGTATTTT. It encodes CASSPRDRTLTDTQYF.

The V and J genes are TRBV2 and TRBJ1-1; 7 bases fit TRBD1. Trimming cost V 3 bases and J 6 bases; bases outside gene matches: 7. The CDR3 sequence is 14 residues long. Germline lookup yields CDR1 SNHLY and CDR2 FYNNEI. CDR3 DNA sequence: TGTGCCAGCAGTGATGACAGGGTGAAACCTGAAGCTTTCTTT. Protein product: CASSDDRVKPEAFF.

The table lists this clone with a count of one. The chain uses TRBV12-3 or TRBV12-4 and TRBJ2-3; the D is unclear. Trimming cost V 4 bases and J 9 bases, with 8 bases left between them. The CDR3 runs to 11 residues. CDR3 region: CASSSGSTQYF. In DNA form, the CDR3 reads TGTGCCAGCAGTTCCGGCTCCACGCAGTATTTT.

This chain connects TRBV3-1 (or the pseudogene TRBV3-2) to TRBJ2-7; 10 bases are a match to TRBD2. Germline CDR1 and CDR2: LGHDT and YNNKEL (reference sequence). The CDR3 totals 15 residues. The V segment lost 2 bases and the J segment 0 bases; nucleotides outside the gene matches: 1. CDR3 nucleotides: TGTGCCAGCAGCCAACTAGCGGGAGTCTCCTACGAGCAGTACTTC. Encoded protein: CASSQLAGVSYEQYF.

The DNA for the CDR3 is TGTGCCAGTCGGGCGGGGAGTTACAATGAGCAGTTCTTC. The encoded protein is CASRAGSYNEQFF. The chain joins TRBV27 to TRBJ2-1; weak D call: TRBD2 (6 bases). CDR3 length: 13 amino acids. Germline lookup yields CDR1 MNHEY and CDR2 SMNVEV (reference sequence). V was cut by 9 bases and J by 4 bases, with 13 bases left in between.